This T cell receptor (beta chain) was documented in a study of Graves' ophthalmopathy and Graves' hyperthyroidism. Study-wide results and limits: Ophthalmopathy progression was predicted by the model at roughly 66% sensitivity and approximately 72% specificity.

At least ten counts were recorded for this clonotype. The antigen is unknown. This CDR3 has 13 residues. Germline-derived CDR1 and CDR2 are GTSNPN and SVGIG (reference sequence). The V gene lost 4 bases and the J gene lost 5 bases, with 15 bases spanning the gap. Amplifying from RNA transcripts, the study obtained TCR beta CDR3 regions. First-round RT-PCR with HTBI primers preceded a second-round multiplex PCR. One entry per CDR3 protein, called by TCRdb with MiXCR from the multiplex PCR reads. The repertoire has 340,000 or so distinct CDR3 sequences, 17% of them found once; the top ten carry 9% to 15%.

The J gene is TRBJ2-7, the V gene TRBV30, with a tentative D call TRBD1 (5 bases). The TCR comes from an adult man with Graves' ophthalmopathy. The sample was peripheral blood. The CDR3 loop is CAWTSAREDEQYF. DNA of the CDR3: TGTGCCTGGACTTCGGCCAGGGAAGACGAGCAGTACTTC.